These T cell receptor beta chains were read from a single sample in a study of cytomegalovirus exposure and HLA in healthy donors. TCRdb's copy holds only in-frame clones and misses some; the assay was immunoSEQ multiplex PCR. This table holds some 160,000 clones, almost 80% found once. The sequenced material came from PBMCs. These receptor sequences come from a male donor in good health and CMV-seronegative. CDR3s include the opening cysteine and the closing phenylalanine or tryptophan. The D gene is left open where the match is weak. Only some rows state a clone size, as once, few, many or a class for expanded clones.

d_call	clone_size	v_call	j_call	cdr3_nt	cdr3_aa
TRBD1	-	TRBV5-5	TRBJ2-7	TGTGCCAGCAGCCGACAGGGGACCTACGAGCAGTACTTC	CASSRQGTYEQYF
TRBD1	-	TRBV27	TRBJ2-7	TGTGCCAGCAGTTTATCCGGGACAGGCTACGAGCAGTACTTC	CASSLSGTGYEQYF
-	-	TRBV20-1	TRBJ2-7	TGCAGTGCAAGACCCCTCTACGAGCAGTACTTC	CSARPLYEQYF
-	-	TRBV10-3	TRBJ1-1	TGTGCCACCTCCCCGGGCACTGAAGCTTTCTTT	CATSPGTEAFF
TRBD2	-	TRBV7-2	TRBJ2-5	TGTGCCAGCAGCTTTCTTAGCGGGGGCCGGGGGGAGACCCAGTACTTC	CASSFLSGGRGETQYF
TRBD1	-	TRBV5-4	TRBJ1-2	TGTGCCAGCAGCTTCCCCGGGACAGTCTATGGCTACACCTTC	CASSFPGTVYGYTF
TRBD1	-	TRBV7-9	TRBJ2-7	TGTTCCAGCAGCCAAACCGGGACAGGGGTGGTTGAGCAGTACTTC	CSSSQTGTGVVEQYF
-	-	TRBV5-4	TRBJ2-5	TGTGCCAGCAGCTCCCAGGGATCAATAGAGACCCAGTACTTC	CASSSQGSIETQYF
TRBD1	-	TRBV19	TRBJ1-2	TGTGCCAGTAGTATCCGGCTGGGTCAGGGGGGCGGCTACACCTTC	CASSIRLGQGGGYTF
-	-	TRBV4-2	TRBJ1-6	TGTGCCAGCAGCCAAGAGACACTTGTAAATTCACCCCTCCACTTT	CASSQETLVNSPLHF
-	few	TRBV6-1	TRBJ1-1	TGTGCCAGCAAGCAGGGGTCTGGGAACACTGAAGCTTTCTTT	CASKQGSGNTEAFF
-	-	TRBV7-2	TRBJ1-5	TGTGCCAGCAGCTTAGTTGGAGGGTATCAGCCCCAGCATTTT	CASSLVGGYQPQHF
-	-	TRBV29-1	TRBJ2-2	TGCAGCGTTGTCGCGACCGGGGAGCTGTTTTTT	CSVVATGELFF
-	-	TRBV29-1	TRBJ1-2	TGCAGCGTCGAAACACGAAACTATGGCTACACCTTC	CSVETRNYGYTF
-	-	TRBV11-2	TRBJ2-3	TGTGCCAGCAGCCCTAGGGGTGGAGATACGCAGTATTTT	CASSPRGGDTQYF